The source of this T cell receptor beta chain is a study of blood T cell repertoires in COVID-19. The CDR3 totals 19 residues. V was clipped by 5 bases and J by 0 bases; unmatched bases: 14. The germline V gene encodes CDR1 SGHRS and CDR2 YFSETQ. Data came from immunoSEQ multiplex PCR; TCRdb stores just in-frame clones and leaves some out. The sample includes 250,000 to 300,000 clones, around nine tenths of them seen just once. V usage is TRBV5-1 and J usage is TRBJ2-1; TRBD2 matches 10 bases. Sequencing was carried out using PBMCs or T cells enriched from blood (not recorded which). This receptor was identified in a man aged 35-49 years who had recovered from COVID-19. This CDR3 reads CASSSGGTSVSRSYNEQFF. The CDR3 DNA is TGCGCCAGCAGTTCGGGCGGGACTAGCGTGTCGCGCTCCTACAATGAGCAGTTCTTC.